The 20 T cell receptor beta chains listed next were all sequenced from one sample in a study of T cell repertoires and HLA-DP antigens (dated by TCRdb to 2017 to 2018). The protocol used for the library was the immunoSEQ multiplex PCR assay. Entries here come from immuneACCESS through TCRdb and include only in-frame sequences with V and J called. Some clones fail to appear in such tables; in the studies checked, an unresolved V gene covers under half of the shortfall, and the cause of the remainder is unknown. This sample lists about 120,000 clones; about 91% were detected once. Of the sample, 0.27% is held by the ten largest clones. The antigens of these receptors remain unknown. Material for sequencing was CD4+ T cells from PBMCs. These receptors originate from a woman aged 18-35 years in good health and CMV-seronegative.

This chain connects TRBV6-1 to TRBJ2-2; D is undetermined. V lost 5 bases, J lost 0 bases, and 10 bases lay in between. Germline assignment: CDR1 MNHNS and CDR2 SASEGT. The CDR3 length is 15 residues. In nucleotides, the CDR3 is TGTGCCAGCAGTATGAAGTCCGCGAACACCGGGGAGCTGTTTTTT. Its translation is CASSMKSANTGELFF.

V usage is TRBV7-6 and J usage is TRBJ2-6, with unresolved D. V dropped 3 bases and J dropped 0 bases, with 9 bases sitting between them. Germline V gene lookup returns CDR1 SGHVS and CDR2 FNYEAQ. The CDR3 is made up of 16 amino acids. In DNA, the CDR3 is TGTGCCAGCAGCTTTTTAGGCGTCTCTGGGGCCAACGTCCTGACTTTC. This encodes CASSFLGVSGANVLTF.

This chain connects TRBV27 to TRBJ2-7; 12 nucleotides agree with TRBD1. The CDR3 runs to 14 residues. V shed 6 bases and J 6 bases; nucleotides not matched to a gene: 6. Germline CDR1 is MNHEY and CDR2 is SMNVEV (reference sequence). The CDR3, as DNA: TGTGCCAGCAGGAGGGGACAGGGGGCTCGCGAGCAGTACTTC. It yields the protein CASRRGQGAREQYF.

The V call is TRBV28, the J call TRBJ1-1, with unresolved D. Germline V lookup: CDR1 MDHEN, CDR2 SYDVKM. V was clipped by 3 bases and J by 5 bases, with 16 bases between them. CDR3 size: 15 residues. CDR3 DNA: TGTGCCAGCAGTTTGTCACGCCCGATGCGGACTGAAGCTTTCTTT. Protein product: CASSLSRPMRTEAFF.

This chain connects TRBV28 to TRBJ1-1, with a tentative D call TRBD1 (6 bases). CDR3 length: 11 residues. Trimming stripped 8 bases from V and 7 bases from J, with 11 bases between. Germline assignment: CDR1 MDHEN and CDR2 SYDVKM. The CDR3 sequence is CASRGHFEAFF. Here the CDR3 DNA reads TGTGCCAGCCGGGGACACTTTGAAGCTTTCTTT.

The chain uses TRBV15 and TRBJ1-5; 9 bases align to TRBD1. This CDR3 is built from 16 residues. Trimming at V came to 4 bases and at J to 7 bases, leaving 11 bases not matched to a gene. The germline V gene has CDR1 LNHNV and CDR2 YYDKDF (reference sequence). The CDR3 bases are TGTGCCACCAGCACAGGTCCTGACAGGGGGAACCAGCCCCAGCATTTT. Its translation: CATSTGPDRGNQPQHF.

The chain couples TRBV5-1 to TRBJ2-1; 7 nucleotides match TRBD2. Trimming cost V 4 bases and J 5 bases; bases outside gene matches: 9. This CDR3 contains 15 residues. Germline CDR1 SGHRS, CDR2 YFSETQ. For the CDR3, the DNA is TGCGCCAGCAGCGACCCAGGCCGGGGGGACAATGAGCAGTTCTTC. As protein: CASSDPGRGDNEQFF.

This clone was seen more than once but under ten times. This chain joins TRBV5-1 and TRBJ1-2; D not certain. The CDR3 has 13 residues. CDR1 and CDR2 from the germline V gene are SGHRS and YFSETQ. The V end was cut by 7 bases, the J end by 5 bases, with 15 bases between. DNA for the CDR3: TGCGCCAGCGCTGGGAGGGAAGGTTATGGCTACACCTTC. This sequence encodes CASAGREGYGYTF. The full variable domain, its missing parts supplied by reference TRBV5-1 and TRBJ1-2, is KAGVTQTPRYLIKTRGQQVTLSCSPISGHRSVSWYQQTPGQGLQFLFEYFSETQRNKGNFPGRFSGRQFSNSRSEMNVSTLELGDSALYLCASAGREGYGYTFGSGTRLTVV.

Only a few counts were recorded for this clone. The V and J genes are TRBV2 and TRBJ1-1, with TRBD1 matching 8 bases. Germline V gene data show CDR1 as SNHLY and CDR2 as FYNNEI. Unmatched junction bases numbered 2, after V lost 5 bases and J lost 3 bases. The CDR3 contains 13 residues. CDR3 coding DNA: TGTGCCAGCAGTTCACAGGGGGACACTGAAGCTTTCTTT. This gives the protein CASSSQGDTEAFF.

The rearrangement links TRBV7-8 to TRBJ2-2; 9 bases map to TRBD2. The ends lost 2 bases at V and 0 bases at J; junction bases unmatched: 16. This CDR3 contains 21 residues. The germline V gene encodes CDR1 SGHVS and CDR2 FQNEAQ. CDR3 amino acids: CASSLKSVWVAGAPNTGELFF. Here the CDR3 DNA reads TGTGCCAGCAGCTTAAAGTCCGTGTGGGTAGCGGGGGCCCCGAACACCGGGGAGCTGTTTTTT.

The CDR3 nucleotides are TGTGCCAGCAGCCAAACGGACAGGGAATCAGATACGCAGTATTTT. This sequence encodes CASSQTDRESDTQYF. V and J are TRBV4-2 and TRBJ2-3; 8 bases fit TRBD1. This CDR3 has 15 residues. V was clipped by 2 bases and J by 4 bases; unmatched bases: 5. CDR1 is LGHNA and CDR2 is YNFKEQ in the germline V gene.

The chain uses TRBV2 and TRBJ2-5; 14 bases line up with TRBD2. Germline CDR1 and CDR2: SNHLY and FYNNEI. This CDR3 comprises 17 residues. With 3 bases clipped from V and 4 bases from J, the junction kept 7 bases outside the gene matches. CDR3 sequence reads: CASSETGTSGRGETQYF. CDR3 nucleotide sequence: TGTGCCAGCAGTGAGACCGGGACTAGCGGGAGAGGAGAGACCCAGTACTTC.

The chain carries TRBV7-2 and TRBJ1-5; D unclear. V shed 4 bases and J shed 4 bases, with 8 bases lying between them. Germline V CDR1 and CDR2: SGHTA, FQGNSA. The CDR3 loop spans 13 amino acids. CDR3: CASSYSPNQPQHF. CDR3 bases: TGTGCCAGCAGCTATTCGCCGAATCAGCCCCAGCATTTT.

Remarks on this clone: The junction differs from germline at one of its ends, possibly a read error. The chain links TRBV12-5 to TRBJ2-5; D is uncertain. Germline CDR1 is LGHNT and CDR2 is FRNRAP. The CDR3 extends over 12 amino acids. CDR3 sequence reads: CASGLYQETQYF. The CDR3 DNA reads TGTGCTAGTGGACTTTACCAGGAGACCCAGTACTTC.

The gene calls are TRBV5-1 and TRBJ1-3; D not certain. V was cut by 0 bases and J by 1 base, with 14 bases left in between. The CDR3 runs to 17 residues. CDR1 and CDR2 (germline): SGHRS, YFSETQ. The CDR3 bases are TGCGCCAGCAGCTTGGGGCTACTGACTGATTCTGGAAACACCATATATTTT. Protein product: CASSLGLLTDSGNTIYF.

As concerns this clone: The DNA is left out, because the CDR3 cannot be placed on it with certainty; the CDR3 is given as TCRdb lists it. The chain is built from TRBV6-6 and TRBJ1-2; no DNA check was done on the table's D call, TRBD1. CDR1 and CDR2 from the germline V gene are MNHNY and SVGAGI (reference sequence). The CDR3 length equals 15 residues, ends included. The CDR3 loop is CASSSSGQGTGGYTF.

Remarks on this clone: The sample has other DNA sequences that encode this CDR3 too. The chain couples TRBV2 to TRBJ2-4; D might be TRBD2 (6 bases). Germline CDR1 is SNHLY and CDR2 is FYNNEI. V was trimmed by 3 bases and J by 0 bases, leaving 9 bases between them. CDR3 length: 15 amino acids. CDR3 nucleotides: TGTGCCAGCAGTGAGGAGGGGCTAGCCAAAAACATTCAGTACTTC. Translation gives CASSEEGLAKNIQYF.

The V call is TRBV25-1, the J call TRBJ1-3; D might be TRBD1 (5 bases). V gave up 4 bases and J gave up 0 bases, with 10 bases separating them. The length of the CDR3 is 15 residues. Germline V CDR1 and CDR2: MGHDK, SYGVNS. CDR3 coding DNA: TGTGCCAGCAGTGGGGACTTTGCCTCTGGAAACACCATATATTTT. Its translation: CASSGDFASGNTIYF.

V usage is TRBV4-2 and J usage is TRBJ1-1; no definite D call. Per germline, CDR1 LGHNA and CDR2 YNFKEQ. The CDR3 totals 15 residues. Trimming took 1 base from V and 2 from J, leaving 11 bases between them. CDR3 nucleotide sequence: TGTGCCAGCAGCCAAGGTGGACCTGCCAACACTGAAGCTTTCTTT. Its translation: CASSQGGPANTEAFF.

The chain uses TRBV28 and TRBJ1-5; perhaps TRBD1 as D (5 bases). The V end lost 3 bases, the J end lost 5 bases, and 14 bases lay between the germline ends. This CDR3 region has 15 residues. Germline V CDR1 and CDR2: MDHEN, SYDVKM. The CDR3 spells CASSFPQGPHQPQHF. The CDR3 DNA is TGTGCCAGCAGTTTTCCCCAGGGCCCCCATCAGCCCCAGCATTTT.